The source of this T cell receptor beta chain is a study of blood T cells in healthy people across ages. Study findings and constraints: Greater diversity and more naive CD4+ cells were seen in long-lived donors than in aged donors. Strongly correlated with naive T cell percentage was TCR beta diversity. Roughly linear age-related decline in beta diversity appeared, significant by age 40.

Each donor supplied around 9.6 milliliters of peripheral blood. Germline loops: CDR1 MGHDK, CDR2 SYGVNS. The length of the CDR3 is 11 residues. V gave up 6 bases and J gave up 7 bases, with 9 bases separating them. The authors ran a second PCR of 7 to 11 cycles using a sample-barcoded 5' primer and a J-beta primer mix. MiXCR, run by TCRdb on the 5' RACE reads, gives a single entry per CDR3 protein. The sample holds 1,300,000 or so distinct CDR3 sequences, 45% to 70% seen once. This clonotype was seen a handful of times. Its specificity is not known. The specimen was blood. The chain has TRBV25-1 and TRBJ2-5; D uncertain. This clonotype was sampled from a man aged 18 to 30 in good health. The CDR3 DNA reads as TGTGCCAGCAGGCAGGCGGCGACCCAGTACTTC. Its translation: CASRQAATQYF.